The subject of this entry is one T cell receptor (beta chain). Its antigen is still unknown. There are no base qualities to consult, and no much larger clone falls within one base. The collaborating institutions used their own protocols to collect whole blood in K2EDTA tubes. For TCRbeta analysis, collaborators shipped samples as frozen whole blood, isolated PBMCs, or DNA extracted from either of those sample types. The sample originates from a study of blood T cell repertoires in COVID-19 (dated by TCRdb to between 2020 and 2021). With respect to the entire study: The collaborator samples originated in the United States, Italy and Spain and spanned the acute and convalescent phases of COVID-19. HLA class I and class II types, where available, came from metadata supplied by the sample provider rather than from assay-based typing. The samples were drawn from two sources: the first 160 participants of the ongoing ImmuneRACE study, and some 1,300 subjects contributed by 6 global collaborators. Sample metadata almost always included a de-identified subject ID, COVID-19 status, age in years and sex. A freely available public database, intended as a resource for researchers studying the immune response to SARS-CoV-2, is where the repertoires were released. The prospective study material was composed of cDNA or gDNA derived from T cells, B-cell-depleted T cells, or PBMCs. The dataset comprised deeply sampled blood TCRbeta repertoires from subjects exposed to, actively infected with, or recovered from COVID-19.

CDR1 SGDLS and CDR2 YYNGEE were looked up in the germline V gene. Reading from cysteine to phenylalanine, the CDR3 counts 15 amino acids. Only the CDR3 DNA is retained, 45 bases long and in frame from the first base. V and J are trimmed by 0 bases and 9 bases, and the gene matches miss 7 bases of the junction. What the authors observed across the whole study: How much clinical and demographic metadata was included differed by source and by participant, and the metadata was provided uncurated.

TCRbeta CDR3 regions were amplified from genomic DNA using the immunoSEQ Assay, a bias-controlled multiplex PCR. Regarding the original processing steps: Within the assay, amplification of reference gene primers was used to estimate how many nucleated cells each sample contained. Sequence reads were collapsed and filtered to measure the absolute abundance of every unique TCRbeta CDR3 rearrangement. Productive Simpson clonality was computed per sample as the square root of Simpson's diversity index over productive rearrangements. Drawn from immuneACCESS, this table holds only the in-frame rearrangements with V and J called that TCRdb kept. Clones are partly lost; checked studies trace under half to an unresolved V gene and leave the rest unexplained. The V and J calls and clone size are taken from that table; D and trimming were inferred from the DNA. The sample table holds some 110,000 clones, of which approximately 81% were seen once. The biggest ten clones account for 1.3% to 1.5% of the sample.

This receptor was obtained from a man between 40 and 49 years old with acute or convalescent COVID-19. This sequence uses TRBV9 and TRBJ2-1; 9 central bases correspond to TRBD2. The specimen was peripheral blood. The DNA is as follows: TGTGCCAGCAGCGTAGAGGCGGGGGGGCCCGGTGAGCAGTTCTTC. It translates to CASSVEAGGPGEQFF.